One and the same sample provided the 31 T cell receptor beta chains below, sequenced in a study of T cells in Graves' hyperthyroidism and ophthalmopathy. TCR beta CDR3 regions were amplified from RNA. An initial round of RT-PCR targeting the TCR CDR3 relied on the HTBI primer set. TCRdb passed the multiplex PCR reads through MiXCR, listing each CDR3 protein once. The table includes a few hundred thousand distinct CDR3 sequences, approximately 15% detected once. Sequenced input: blood. These TCRs come from a middle-aged woman with Graves' ophthalmopathy.

This clonotype has a count of ten or more. The rearrangement uses TRBV27 and TRBJ2-7, with 13 positions matching TRBD2. Germline V gene data show CDR1 as MNHEY and CDR2 as SMNVEV (reference sequence). The CDR3 loop spans 17 amino acids. Germline trimming cut 2 bases from V and 5 bases from J; bases unmatched to any gene: 9. In DNA form, the CDR3 reads TGTGCCAGCAGTTTACTACCTGGACTAGCGGGAGTCCACGAGCAGTACTTC. Translation gives CASSLLPGLAGVHEQYF.

This clonotype has more than one count but fewer than ten. The CDR3 spells CSVELTGWQEKLFF. The CDR3 nucleotides are TGCAGCGTTGAGCTGACAGGGTGGCAAGAAAAACTGTTTTTT. J is TRBJ1-4 and V is TRBV29-1; TRBD1 aligns across 7 bases. Germline V gene sequence: CDR1 SQVTM, CDR2 ANQGSEA. With V trimmed by 3 bases and J by 8 bases, 9 bases remained unmatched. CDR3 length: 14 residues.

This clonotype showed up many times. The gene calls are TRBV20-1 and TRBJ1-1; D remains ambiguous. This CDR3 spans 12 amino acids. With 4 bases removed from V and 11 bases from J, the gap between germline ends came to 17 bases. Looked up from germline, CDR1 is DFQATT and CDR2 is SNEGSKA (reference sequence). DNA of the CDR3: TGCAGTGCTATACACTTCCTTAGTGGGGCTTTCTTT. The encoded protein is CSAIHFLSGAFF.

This clonotype appeared a few times. The rearrangement joins TRBV6-1 to TRBJ1-3; 8 nucleotides agree with TRBD1. Trimming took 6 bases from V and 3 from J; bases not matched to a gene: 7. The CDR3 sequence is 15 residues long. CDR1 and CDR2 (germline): MNHNS, SASEGT. The CDR3: CASRTDRVFGNTIYF. In nucleotides, the CDR3 is TGTGCCAGCAGAACGGACAGGGTCTTTGGAAACACCATATATTTT.

The chain recombines TRBV12-3 or TRBV12-4 with TRBJ2-3; weak D call: TRBD2 (6 bases). The CDR3 spans 12 residues. Trimming left V 8 bases short and J 5 bases short, with 11 bases between. In DNA form, the CDR3 reads TGTGCCAGCGCCCGGGGGAAAGATACGCAGTATTTT. It is translated as CASARGKDTQYF.

The chain combines TRBV28 with TRBJ1-6; tentative D call: TRBD1 (5 bases). CDR3 length: 15 residues. The V end was cut by 7 bases, the J end by 6 bases, with 16 bases between. Germline V lookup: CDR1 MDHEN, CDR2 SYDVKM. CDR3 loop: CASNHQGLRNSPLHF. CDR3 sequence (DNA): TGTGCCAGCAACCATCAGGGACTTCGTAATTCACCCCTCCACTTT. Full variable domain (outside the CDR3, taken from reference TRBV28 and TRBJ1-6): DVKVTQSSRYLVKRTGEKVFLECVQDMDHENMFWYRQDPGLGLRLIYFSYDVKMKEKGDIPEGYSVSREKKERFSLILESASTNQTSMYLCASNHQGLRNSPLHFGNGTRLTVT.

The table lists this clonotype with many counts. The rearrangement joins TRBV2 to TRBJ2-1; D is perhaps TRBD1 (6 bases). CDR1 is SNHLY, CDR2 FYNNEI, per germline. The ends were cut back, 8 bases at V and 2 bases at J, with 13 bases in the middle. CDR3 size: 14 residues. CDR3 in amino acids: CASQRDTAYNEQFF. The CDR3 DNA follows: TGTGCCAGCCAAAGGGACACAGCCTACAATGAGCAGTTCTTC. Full variable domain (remainder filled in from reference TRBV2 and TRBJ2-1): EPEVTQTPSHQVTQMGQEVILRCVPISNHLYFYWYRQILGQKVEFLVSFYNNEISEKSEIFDDQFSVERPDGSNFTLKIRSTKLEDSAMYFCASQRDTAYNEQFFGPGTRLTVL.

The chain recombines TRBV27 with TRBJ2-3; TRBD2 matches 10 bases. The germline gives CDR1 MNHEY, CDR2 SMNVEV (reference sequence). Germline trimming cut 5 bases from V and 5 bases from J; bases unmatched to any gene: 7. This CDR3 comprises 15 residues. This CDR3 is CASSRAGGRGDTQYF. Written as DNA, the CDR3 is TGTGCCAGCAGTAGAGCGGGGGGGCGGGGAGATACGCAGTATTTT.

The chain employs TRBV6-1 and TRBJ1-4; maybe TRBD1 (5 bases). The CDR3 totals 15 residues. CDR1 is MNHNS, CDR2 SASEGT, per germline. V was clipped by 7 bases and J by 0 bases, with 12 bases between them. The CDR3 bases are TGTGCCAGCAAGACAGTTACCTCAACTAATGAAAAACTGTTTTTT. It encodes CASKTVTSTNEKLFF.

This clonotype was counted a few times. The V call is TRBV5-1, the J call TRBJ2-2; 7 nucleotides agree with TRBD2. Germline CDR1 is SGHRS and CDR2 is YFSETQ. V dropped 0 bases and J dropped 5; count of bases not matched to a gene: 1. This CDR3 spans 14 amino acids. In DNA, the CDR3 is TGCGCCAGCAGCTTGGGTAGCGGGACCGGGGAGCTGTTTTTT. Encoded protein: CASSLGSGTGELFF.

This clonotype was observed at least ten times. The chain has TRBV28 and TRBJ2-6; the D is unclear. CDR1 is MDHEN, CDR2 SYDVKM, per germline. This CDR3 comprises 15 residues. V was trimmed by 5 bases and J by 0 bases, leaving 8 bases between them. The CDR3 here is CASSTHSSGANVLTF. The CDR3 DNA sequence: TGTGCCAGCAGTACACACAGCTCTGGGGCCAACGTCCTGACTTTC.

Many counts were recorded for this clonotype. V gene TRBV3-1 combines with J gene TRBJ1-1, with D possibly matching TRBD1 (6 bases). Germline V lookup: CDR1 LGHDT, CDR2 YNNKEL (reference sequence). V was cut by 5 bases and J by 10 bases, with 17 bases left in between. The CDR3 contains 13 residues. The CDR3 reads CASSKDRSGAAFF. The CDR3 nucleotides read TGTGCCAGCAGCAAGGACCGATCGGGGGCAGCTTTCTTT.

V usage is TRBV27 and J usage is TRBJ2-3; no clear D. CDR3 length: 14 residues. Germline V gene sequence: CDR1 MNHEY, CDR2 SMNVEV (reference sequence). The V end was cut by 5 bases, the J end by 1 base, with 10 bases between. CDR3 protein: CASSPISRTDTQYF. CDR3 in DNA: TGTGCCAGCAGTCCAATCTCGCGCACAGATACGCAGTATTTT.

As for this clonotype: This sequence may be a read error, since a much larger clone differs from it by one base. The rearrangement uses TRBV5-1 and TRBJ2-7; TRBD2 matches 14 bases. Germline CDR1 and CDR2: SGHRS and YFSETQ. CDR3 size: 20 residues. Unmatched junction bases numbered 15, after V lost 3 bases and J lost 1 base. The CDR3 sequence: CASSWDGVRGTSGSSYEQYF. CDR3 DNA sequence: TGCGCCAGCAGCTGGGATGGAGTCCGAGGGACTAGCGGGAGTTCCTACGAGCAGTACTTC.

The sample holds a few counts of this clonotype. The CDR3 DNA is TGCGCCAGCAGCTTGGGAACCTGGGGAGGGGGCTATGGCTACACCTTC. This gives the protein CASSLGTWGGGYGYTF. The rearrangement joins TRBV5-1 to TRBJ1-2, with D perhaps TRBD1 (6 bases). Trimming cost V 0 bases and J 4 bases, with 16 bases left between them. There are 16 residues in the CDR3. Germline V gene sequence: CDR1 SGHRS, CDR2 YFSETQ.

In its sample, this clonotype was seen a few times. This sequence joins TRBV12-3 or TRBV12-4 and TRBJ1-4; no firm D call. The CDR3 totals 13 residues. Between the trimmed V and J ends, which lost 4 bases and 3 bases, there was a span of 6 bases. The CDR3 coding sequence is TGTGCCAGCAGTTATACCCCTAATGAAAAACTGTTTTTT. Translating gives CASSYTPNEKLFF.

The gene calls are TRBV4-2 and TRBJ2-1; 9 bases agree with TRBD2. Germline assignment: CDR1 LGHNA and CDR2 YNFKEQ. The ends lost 1 base at V and 4 bases at J; junction bases unmatched: 14. CDR3 size: 19 residues. The CDR3 loop is CASSQATLTSGTGYNEQFF. The CDR3, as DNA: TGTGCCAGCAGCCAAGCAACTTTGACTAGCGGAACGGGGTACAATGAGCAGTTCTTC.

This clonotype was recorded at least ten times. The chain joins TRBV11-2 to TRBJ2-3, with 8 bases lining up with TRBD2. CDR1 SGHAT and CDR2 FQNNGV come from the germline V gene. This CDR3 has 16 residues. The J segment lost 5 bases and the V segment lost 1 base, leaving 8 bases of the junction unmatched. The CDR3 DNA follows: TGTGCCAGCAGCTTAGCCGGGCCGGGGGGGGTAGATACGCAGTATTTT. It encodes CASSLAGPGGVDTQYF.

This clonotype was counted many times. The J gene is TRBJ2-3, the V gene TRBV12-3 or TRBV12-4; 8 bases are shared with TRBD1. This CDR3 is 14 amino acids long. V lost 5 bases, J lost 3 bases, and 4 bases stayed unmatched. Here the CDR3 DNA reads TGTGCCAGCAGTCGACAGGGGAGGACAGATACGCAGTATTTT. Its translation is CASSRQGRTDTQYF.

The table lists this clonotype with a few counts. The chain employs TRBV12-3 or TRBV12-4 and TRBJ2-3; TRBD2 is a possible D gene (6 bases). The CDR3 is made up of 15 amino acids. The germline V and J ends were trimmed by 3 bases and 2 bases, with 12 bases remaining between them. The CDR3 region has the DNA TGTGCCAGCAGTTTCCTAGCGAGACACACAGATACGCAGTATTTT. It is translated as CASSFLARHTDTQYF.

This clonotype was observed at least ten times. The rearrangement links TRBV14 to TRBJ1-5; unclear D gene. This CDR3 contains 13 residues. CDR1 and CDR2 (germline): SGHDN, FVKESK. V was shortened by 1 base and J by 9 bases, with 10 bases between the two germline ends. The CDR3 sequence is CASSQGSFRPQHF. The CDR3 DNA sequence: TGTGCCAGCAGCCAAGGCTCTTTCCGGCCCCAGCATTTT.

This clonotype was counted ten times or more. The genes are TRBV2 and TRBJ2-7; the D gene is possibly TRBD2 (6 bases). Germline V lookup: CDR1 SNHLY, CDR2 FYNNEI. This CDR3 region has 14 residues. Trimming removed 4 bases at V and 4 bases at J, with 14 bases between. This CDR3 reads CASSGWRGKYEQYF. CDR3 sequence (DNA): TGTGCCAGCAGTGGATGGCGGGGAAAGTACGAGCAGTACTTC.

J is TRBJ2-1 and V is TRBV4-2, with 11 positions matching TRBD2. V dropped 0 bases and J dropped 9; count of bases not matched to a gene: 7. The CDR3 extends over 16 amino acids. Germline V lookup: CDR1 LGHNA, CDR2 YNFKEQ. This CDR3 is CASSQETSGRSSEQFF. The CDR3 DNA sequence: TGTGCCAGCAGCCAAGAAACTAGCGGGAGAAGTAGTGAGCAGTTCTTC.

J is TRBJ1-2 and V is TRBV9; tentatively, D is TRBD1 (6 bases). Trimming removed 3 bases at V and 8 bases at J, with 14 bases between. Germline V gene data show CDR1 as SGDLS and CDR2 as YYNGEE. The CDR3 has 13 amino acids. CDR3: CASSDRVTFGYTF. CDR3 DNA: TGTGCCAGCAGCGACAGGGTTACCTTCGGCTACACCTTC.

V gene TRBV11-2 combines with J gene TRBJ2-4, with TRBD1 identical over 8 bases. V shed 5 bases and J 7 bases; nucleotides not matched to a gene: 7. Germline lookup yields CDR1 SGHAT and CDR2 FQNNGV. The length of the CDR3 is 14 residues. The chain's CDR3 is CASSPIQGANIQYF. CDR3 sequence (DNA): TGTGCCAGCAGCCCAATCCAGGGGGCGAACATTCAGTACTTC.

In its sample, this clonotype was seen a few times. The chain links TRBV3-1 to TRBJ1-2, with 9 bases matching TRBD1. Germline V gives CDR1 LGHDT, CDR2 YNNKEL (reference sequence). The CDR3 extends over 15 amino acids. With V trimmed by 4 bases and J by 8 bases, 11 bases remained unmatched. The CDR3 is CASSLGLQGARGYTF. The CDR3 DNA sequence: TGTGCCAGCAGCCTTGGCTTACAGGGGGCACGCGGCTACACCTTC.

This clonotype has a count of ten or more. The chain employs TRBV10-2 and TRBJ2-7; TRBD2 might be the D (6 bases). Germline CDR1 and CDR2: WSHSY and SAAADI. Trimming shortened V by 6 bases and J by 5 bases, and 17 bases separated the two germline ends. The CDR3 consists of 14 residues. This CDR3 reads CASRMVAGSHEQYF. DNA for the CDR3: TGCGCCAGCAGGATGGTTGCGGGATCCCACGAGCAGTACTTC.

This chain joins TRBV5-6 and TRBJ1-5; D unclear. The CDR3 sequence is 13 residues long. Trimming left V 6 bases short and J 2 bases short, with 9 bases between. Germline lookup yields CDR1 SGHDT and CDR2 YYEEEE. CDR3 coding DNA: TGTGCCAGCACCCGGTTCGGCAATCAGCCCCAGCATTTT. Protein product: CASTRFGNQPQHF.

The rearrangement joins TRBV6-1 to TRBJ2-5; 7 bases match TRBD2. Losses at the gene ends were 7 bases for V and 2 bases for J; bases not matched to a gene: 7. The CDR3 is 14 residues long. Germline CDR1 MNHNS, CDR2 SASEGT. CDR3 residues: CASTAVGGQETQYF. The CDR3 DNA reads as TGTGCCAGCACCGCGGTGGGGGGGCAAGAGACCCAGTACTTC.

This chain uses TRBV18 with TRBJ1-2; D unresolved. CDR1 and CDR2 from the germline V gene are KGHSH and LQKENI. The V gene lost 3 bases and the J gene lost 8 bases, with 13 bases spanning the gap. The CDR3 is 13 amino acids. The CDR3 DNA reads as TGTGCCAGCTCACCCCAGGACTCGGGAGGCTACACCTTC. It encodes CASSPQDSGGYTF.

This clonotype was detected many times. The chain joins TRBV29-1 to TRBJ2-5, with 7 bases identical to TRBD1. This CDR3 spans 13 amino acids. Per germline, CDR1 SQVTM and CDR2 ANQGSEA. The trim removed 5 bases at V and 4 bases at J, leaving 7 bases unmatched. Written as DNA, the CDR3 is TGCAGCGTTACTAACAGGGGAGCAGAGACCCAGTACTTC. Its translation: CSVTNRGAETQYF.